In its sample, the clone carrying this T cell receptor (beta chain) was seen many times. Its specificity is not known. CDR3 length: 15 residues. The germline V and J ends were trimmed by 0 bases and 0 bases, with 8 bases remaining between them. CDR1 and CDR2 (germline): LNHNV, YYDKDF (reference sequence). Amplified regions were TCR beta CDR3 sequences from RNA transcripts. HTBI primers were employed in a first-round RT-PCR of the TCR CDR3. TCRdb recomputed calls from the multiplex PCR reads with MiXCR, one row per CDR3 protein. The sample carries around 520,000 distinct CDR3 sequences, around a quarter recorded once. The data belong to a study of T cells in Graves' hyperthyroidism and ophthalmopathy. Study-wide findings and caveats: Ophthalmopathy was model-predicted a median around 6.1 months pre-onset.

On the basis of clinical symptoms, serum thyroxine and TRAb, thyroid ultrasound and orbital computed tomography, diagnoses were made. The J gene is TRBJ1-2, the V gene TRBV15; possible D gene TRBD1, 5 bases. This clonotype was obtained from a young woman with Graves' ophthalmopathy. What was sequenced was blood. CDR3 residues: CATSRDMGANYGYTF. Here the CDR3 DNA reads TGTGCCACCAGCAGAGATATGGGGGCTAACTATGGCTACACCTTC.